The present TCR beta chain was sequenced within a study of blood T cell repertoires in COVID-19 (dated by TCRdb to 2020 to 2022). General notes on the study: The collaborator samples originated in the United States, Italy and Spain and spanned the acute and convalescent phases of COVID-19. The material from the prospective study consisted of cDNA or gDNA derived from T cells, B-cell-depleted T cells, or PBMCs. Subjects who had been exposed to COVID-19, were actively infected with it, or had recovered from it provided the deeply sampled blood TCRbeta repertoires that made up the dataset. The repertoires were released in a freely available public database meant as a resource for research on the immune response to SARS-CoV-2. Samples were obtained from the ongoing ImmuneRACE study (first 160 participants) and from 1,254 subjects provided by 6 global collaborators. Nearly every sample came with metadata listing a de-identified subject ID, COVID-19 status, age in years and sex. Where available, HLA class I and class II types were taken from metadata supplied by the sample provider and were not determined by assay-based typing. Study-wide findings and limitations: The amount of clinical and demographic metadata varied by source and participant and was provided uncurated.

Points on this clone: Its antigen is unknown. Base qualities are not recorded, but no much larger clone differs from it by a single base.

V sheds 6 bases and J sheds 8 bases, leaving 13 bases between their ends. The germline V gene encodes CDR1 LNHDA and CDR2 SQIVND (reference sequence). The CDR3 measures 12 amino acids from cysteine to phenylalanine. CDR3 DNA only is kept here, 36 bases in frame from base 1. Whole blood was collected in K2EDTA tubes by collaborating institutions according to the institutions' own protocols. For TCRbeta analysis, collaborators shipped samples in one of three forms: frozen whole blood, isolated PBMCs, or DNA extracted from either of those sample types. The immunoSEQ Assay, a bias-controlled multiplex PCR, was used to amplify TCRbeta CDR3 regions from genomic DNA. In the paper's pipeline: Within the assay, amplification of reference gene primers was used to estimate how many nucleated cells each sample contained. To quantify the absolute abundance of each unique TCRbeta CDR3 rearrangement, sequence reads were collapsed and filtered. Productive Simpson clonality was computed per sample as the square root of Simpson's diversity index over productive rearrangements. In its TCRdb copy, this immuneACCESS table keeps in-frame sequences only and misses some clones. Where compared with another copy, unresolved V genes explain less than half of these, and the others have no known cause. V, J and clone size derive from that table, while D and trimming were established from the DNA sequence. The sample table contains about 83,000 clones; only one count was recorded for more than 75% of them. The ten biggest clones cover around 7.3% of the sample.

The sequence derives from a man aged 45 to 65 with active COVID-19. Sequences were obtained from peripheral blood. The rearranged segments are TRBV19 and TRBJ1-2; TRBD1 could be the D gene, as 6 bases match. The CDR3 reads CASRGTGQGYTF. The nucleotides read TGTGCCAGTAGAGGCACAGGGCAAGGCTACACCTTC. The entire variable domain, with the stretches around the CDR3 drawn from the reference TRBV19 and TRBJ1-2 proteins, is DGGITQSPKYLFRKEGQNVTLSCEQNLNHDAMYWYRQDPGQGLRLIYYSQIVNDFQKGDIAEGYSVSREKKESFPLTVTSAQKNPTAFYLCASRGTGQGYTFGSGTRLTVV.